This TCR beta chain was retrieved from a study of CD8+ T cells in alopecia areata. Background on the study: Twice a day, 5 to 10 mg of oral tofacitinib was administered to treated patients. Treated patients were scored for severity by percent of scalp affected.

Extraction of RNA preceded its reverse transcription into cDNA, which served as the sequencing template. The data were produced by immunoSEQ multiplex PCR, yet TCRdb's version contains in-frame clones alone and is incomplete. Of roughly 140,000 clones in the sample, roughly 80% are singletons; the top ten hold around 25%. Stated treatment: oral pan-JAK inhibitor, 5-10 mg twice daily. CDR3 length: 14 residues. J lost 0 bases, V lost 6 bases, and 3 bases had no gene match. Per germline, CDR1 MNHEY and CDR2 SMNVEV (reference sequence). J is TRBJ1-1 and V is TRBV27, with 8 bases lining up with TRBD1. The TCR originated in a human donor with alopecia areata. Here the sequenced sample was CD8+ T cells sorted from blood, taken at week 4, from a patient treated with tofacitinib. CDR3 sequence: CASRLTGVNTEAFF. DNA for the CDR3: TGTGCCAGCAGACTGACAGGGGTGAACACTGAAGCTTTCTTT.